Presented here are 9 T cell receptor beta chains from one specimen sequenced in a study of CXCR3-negative and CXCR3-positive naive CD8 T cells. Findings and caveats of the study: Greater hydrophobicity was found in TRB CDR3s of CXCR3-positive naive cells than of CXCR3-negative naive cells.

Antigens of these TCRs are unknown. UMI-tagged TRB cDNA libraries were built via 5' RACE. TCRdb re-called the 5' RACE reads and gives one entry per CDR3 protein, without DNA. The table for this sample gives 60,000 to 70,000 distinct CDR3 sequences. The sequenced material came from naive CXCR3+ CD8+ T cells from blood. Sample subset: CD45RO-CCR7+CD27+CD95- naive CD8+ T cells expressing CXCR3 (TNR3+). The receptor source for this set is a human donor in good health. Some clones in this sample may be carry-over from other donors' samples.

The V gene is TRBV6-2 or TRBV6-3, the J gene TRBJ1-1; TCRdb outputs TRBD1, but without DNA this stays unchecked. The CDR3 sequence is 15 residues long. From germline, CDR1 is MNHEY and CDR2 SVGEGT. The CDR3 reads CASSYSTSRDGEAFF.

The chain employs TRBV6-5 and TRBJ1-2; checking the TCRdb D call of TRBD1 is not possible without DNA. The CDR3 totals 15 residues. Germline CDR1 reads MNHEY; CDR2 reads SVGAGI. The CDR3 here is CASSYSPVQLYGYTF.

The genes are TRBV20-1 and TRBJ2-1; TCRdb lists TRBD2, though no DNA is available to test this call. The germline V gene has CDR1 DFQATT and CDR2 SNEGSKA (reference sequence). CDR3 length: 16 amino acids. This CDR3 is CSARGTLVGSYNEQFF.

The chain has TRBV5-1 and TRBJ2-1; the D gene TCRdb calls, TRBD1, cannot be checked with no DNA. The CDR3 length is 16 residues. Germline CDR1 SGHRS, CDR2 YFSETQ. The CDR3 reads CASSYAWTGSYNEQFF.

The chain recombines TRBV29-1 with TRBJ2-7; TCRdb outputs TRBD2, but without DNA this stays unchecked. This CDR3 is built from 16 residues. The V gene's germline CDR1 is SQVTM and CDR2 ANQGSEA. CDR3 protein: CSVRDGLAGGPWEQYF.

The rearrangement joins TRBV7-9 to TRBJ1-2. This CDR3 has 13 residues. Germline assignment: CDR1 SEHNR and CDR2 FQNEAQ (reference sequence). CDR3 residues: CASSLGSYYGYTF.

The J gene is TRBJ2-7, the V gene TRBV11-3; TCRdb reports TRBD1, a call that lacks DNA to check it against. CDR1 and CDR2 (germline): SGHNT, YENEEA. The CDR3 is 12 amino acids. CDR3: CASRIGQYEQYF.

The chain couples TRBV20-1 to TRBJ2-2; TCRdb designates TRBD2, a call that cannot be tested without DNA. CDR3 length equals 15 residues. Germline CDR1 DFQATT, CDR2 SNEGSKA (reference sequence). This CDR3 is CSARVREWDTGELFF.

The rearrangement joins TRBV27 to TRBJ2-5; the TCRdb call, TRBD2, lacks DNA for checking. This CDR3 is built from 17 residues. Germline V gene lookup returns CDR1 MNHEY and CDR2 SMNVEV (reference sequence). Here the CDR3 reads CASSLHGLAGIQETQYF.